Sequencing of this TCR beta chain was carried out in a study of Graves' ophthalmopathy and Graves' hyperthyroidism. Study-wide points: Using 13 signatures, a model distinguished ophthalmopathy from stable hyperthyroidism, reaching around 90% sensitivity and about 81% specificity.

As regards this clonotype: The target antigen is unknown. The junction and the germline gene differ at one end; a read error may be behind it.

Each donor who had ophthalmopathy showed moderate-to-severe activity, a CAS of ≥3, a NOSPECS of ≥4, and a duration under 3 months. The PBMCs used were ones drawn from 10 ml of fresh peripheral blood. This CDR3 contains 13 residues. Germline V gene data show CDR1 as MNHEY and CDR2 as SVGEGT. Researchers took RNA transcripts and amplified TCR beta CDR3 regions from them. HTBI primers served in a first-round RT-PCR, which a second-round multiplex PCR followed. TCRdb re-called the multiplex PCR reads with MiXCR, one entry per CDR3 protein. Of about 660,000 distinct CDR3 sequences detected, 35% to 45% appear once; the ten largest clones hold around 3.3%.

The chain combines TRBV6-2 or TRBV6-3 with TRBJ2-7, with D possibly matching TRBD1 (6 bases). Sequences were obtained from peripheral blood. This receptor was identified in an adult man with Graves' ophthalmopathy. DNA for the CDR3: TGTGCCAGCAGTGACAACCGCAGGGGAGCCCGGGACTTC. Encoded protein: CASSDNRRGARDF.